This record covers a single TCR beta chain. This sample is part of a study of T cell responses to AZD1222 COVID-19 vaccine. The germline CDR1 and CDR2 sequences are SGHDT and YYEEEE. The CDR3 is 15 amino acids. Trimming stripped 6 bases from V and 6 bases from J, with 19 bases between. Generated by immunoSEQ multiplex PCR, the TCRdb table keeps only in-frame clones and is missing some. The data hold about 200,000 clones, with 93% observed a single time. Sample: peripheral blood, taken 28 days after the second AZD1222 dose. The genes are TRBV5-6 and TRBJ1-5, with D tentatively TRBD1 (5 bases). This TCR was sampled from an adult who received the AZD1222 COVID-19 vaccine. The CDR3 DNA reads TGTGCCAGCACCCCATGGGGGGAAGAAGCTCAGCCCCAGCATTTT. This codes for CASTPWGEEAQPQHF.